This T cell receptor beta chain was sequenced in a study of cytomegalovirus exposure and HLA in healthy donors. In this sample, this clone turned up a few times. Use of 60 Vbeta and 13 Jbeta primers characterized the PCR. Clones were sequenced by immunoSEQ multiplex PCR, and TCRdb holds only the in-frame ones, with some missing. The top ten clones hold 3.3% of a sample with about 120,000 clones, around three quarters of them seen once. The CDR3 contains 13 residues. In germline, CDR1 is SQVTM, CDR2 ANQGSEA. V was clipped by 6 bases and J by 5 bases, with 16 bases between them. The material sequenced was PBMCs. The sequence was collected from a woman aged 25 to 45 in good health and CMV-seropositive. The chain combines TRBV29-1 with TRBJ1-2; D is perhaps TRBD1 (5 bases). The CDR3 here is CSVGHRRDYGYTF. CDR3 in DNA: TGCAGCGTCGGACACCGGAGGGATTATGGCTACACCTTC.